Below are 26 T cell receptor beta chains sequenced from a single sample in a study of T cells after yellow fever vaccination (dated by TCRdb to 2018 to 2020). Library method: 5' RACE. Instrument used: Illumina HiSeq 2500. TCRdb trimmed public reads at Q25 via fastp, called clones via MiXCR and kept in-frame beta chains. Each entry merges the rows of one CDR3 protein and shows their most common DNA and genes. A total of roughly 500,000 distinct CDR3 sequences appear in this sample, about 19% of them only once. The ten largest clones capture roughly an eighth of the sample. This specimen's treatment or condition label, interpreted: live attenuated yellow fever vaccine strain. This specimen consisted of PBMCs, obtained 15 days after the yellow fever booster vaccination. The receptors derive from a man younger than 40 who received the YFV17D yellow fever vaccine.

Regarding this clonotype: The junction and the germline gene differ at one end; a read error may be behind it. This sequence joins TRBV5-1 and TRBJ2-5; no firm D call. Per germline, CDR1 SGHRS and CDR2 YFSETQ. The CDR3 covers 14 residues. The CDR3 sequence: CASSSRTAQGTQYF. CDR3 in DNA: TGCGCCAGCAGCTCCCGGACGGCTCAAGGGACCCAGTACTTC.

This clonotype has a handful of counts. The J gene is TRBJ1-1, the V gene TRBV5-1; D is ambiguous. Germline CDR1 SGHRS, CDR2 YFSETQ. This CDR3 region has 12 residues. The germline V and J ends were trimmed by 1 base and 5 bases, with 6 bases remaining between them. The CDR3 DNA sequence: TGCGCCAGCAGCTTGTACGAGACTGAAGCTTTCTTT. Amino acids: CASSLYETEAFF.

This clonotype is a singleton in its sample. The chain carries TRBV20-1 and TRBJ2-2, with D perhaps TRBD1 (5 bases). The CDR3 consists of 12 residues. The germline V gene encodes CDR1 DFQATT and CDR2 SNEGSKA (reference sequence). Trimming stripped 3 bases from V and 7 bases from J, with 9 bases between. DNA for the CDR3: TGCAGTGCTAGCGACAGTTACGGGGAGCTGTTTTTT. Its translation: CSASDSYGELFF.

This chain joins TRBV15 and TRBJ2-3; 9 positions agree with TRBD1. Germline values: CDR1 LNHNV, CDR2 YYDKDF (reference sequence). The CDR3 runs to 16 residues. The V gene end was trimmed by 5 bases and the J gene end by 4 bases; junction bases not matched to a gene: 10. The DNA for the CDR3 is TGTGCCACCAGCGGAGGTTCGGGACAGGGCTCAGATACGCAGTATTTT. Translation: CATSGGSGQGSDTQYF.

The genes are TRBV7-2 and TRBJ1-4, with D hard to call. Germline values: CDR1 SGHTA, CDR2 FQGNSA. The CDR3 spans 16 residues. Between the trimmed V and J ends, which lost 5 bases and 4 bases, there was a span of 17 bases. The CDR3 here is CASSPTGFSFNEKLFF. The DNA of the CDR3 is TGTGCCAGCAGCCCAACCGGGTTTTCATTTAATGAAAAACTGTTTTTT.

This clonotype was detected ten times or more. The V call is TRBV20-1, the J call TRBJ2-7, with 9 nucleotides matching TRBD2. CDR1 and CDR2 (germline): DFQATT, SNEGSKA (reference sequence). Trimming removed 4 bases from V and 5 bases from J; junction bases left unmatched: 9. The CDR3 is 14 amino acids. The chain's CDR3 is CSATGTSIADEQYF. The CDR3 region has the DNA TGCAGTGCTACCGGGACTAGCATTGCGGACGAGCAGTACTTC.

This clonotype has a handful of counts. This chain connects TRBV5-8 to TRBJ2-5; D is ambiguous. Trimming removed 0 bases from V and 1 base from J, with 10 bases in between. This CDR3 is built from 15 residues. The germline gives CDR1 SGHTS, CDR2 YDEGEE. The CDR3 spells CASSLVAGPQETQYF. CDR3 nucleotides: TGTGCCAGCAGCTTGGTGGCCGGCCCCCAAGAGACCCAGTACTTC. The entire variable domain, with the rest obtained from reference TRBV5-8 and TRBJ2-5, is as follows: EAGVTQSPTHLIKTRGQQATLRCSPISGHTSVYWYQQALGLGLQFLLWYDEGEERNRGNFPPRFSGRQFPNYSSELNVNALELEDSALYLCASSLVAGPQETQYFGPGTRLLVL.

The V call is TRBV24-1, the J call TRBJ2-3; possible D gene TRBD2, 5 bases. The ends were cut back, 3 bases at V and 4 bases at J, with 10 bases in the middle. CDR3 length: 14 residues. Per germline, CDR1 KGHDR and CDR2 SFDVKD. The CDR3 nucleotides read TGTGCCACCAGTGATCGGGAACTCCCAGATACGCAGTATTTT. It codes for CATSDRELPDTQYF.

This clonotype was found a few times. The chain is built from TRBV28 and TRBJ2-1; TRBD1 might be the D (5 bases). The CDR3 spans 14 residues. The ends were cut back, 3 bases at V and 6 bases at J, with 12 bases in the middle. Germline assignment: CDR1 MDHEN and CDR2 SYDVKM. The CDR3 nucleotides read TGTGCCAGCAGTTTTTGGACACCCCCCAATGAGCAGTTCTTC. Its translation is CASSFWTPPNEQFF.

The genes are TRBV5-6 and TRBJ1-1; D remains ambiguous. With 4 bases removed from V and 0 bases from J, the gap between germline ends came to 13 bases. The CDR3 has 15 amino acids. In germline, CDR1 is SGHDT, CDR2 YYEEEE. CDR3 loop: CASSIWRLMNTEAFF. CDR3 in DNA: TGTGCCAGCAGCATCTGGCGACTGATGAACACTGAAGCTTTCTTT.

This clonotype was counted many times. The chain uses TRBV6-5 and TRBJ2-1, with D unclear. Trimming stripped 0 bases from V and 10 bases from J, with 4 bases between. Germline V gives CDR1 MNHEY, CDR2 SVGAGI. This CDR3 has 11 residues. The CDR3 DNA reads TGTGCCAGCAGTTACTCAAGGGAGCAGTTCTTC. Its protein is CASSYSREQFF.

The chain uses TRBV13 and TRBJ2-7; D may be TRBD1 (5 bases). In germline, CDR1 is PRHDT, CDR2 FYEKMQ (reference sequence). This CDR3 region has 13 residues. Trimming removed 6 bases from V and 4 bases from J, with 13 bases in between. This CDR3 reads CASSSIRGYEQYF. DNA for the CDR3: TGTGCCAGCAGTTCCATAAGGGGTTACGAGCAGTACTTC.

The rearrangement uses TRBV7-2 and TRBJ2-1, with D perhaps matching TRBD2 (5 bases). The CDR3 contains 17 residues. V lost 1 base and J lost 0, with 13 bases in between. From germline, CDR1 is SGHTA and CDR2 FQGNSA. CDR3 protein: CASSLGFAAGSYNEQFF. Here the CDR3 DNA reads TGTGCCAGCAGCTTAGGGTTTGCTGCGGGCTCCTACAATGAGCAGTTCTTC.

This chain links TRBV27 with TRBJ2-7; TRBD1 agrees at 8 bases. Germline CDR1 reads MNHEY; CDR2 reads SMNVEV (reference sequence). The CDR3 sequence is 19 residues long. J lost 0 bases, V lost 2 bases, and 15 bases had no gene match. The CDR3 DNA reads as TGTGCCAGCAGTTTAAAACCGGTCGGTCCCGGGACAGGCTCCTACGAGCAGTACTTC. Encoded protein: CASSLKPVGPGTGSYEQYF.

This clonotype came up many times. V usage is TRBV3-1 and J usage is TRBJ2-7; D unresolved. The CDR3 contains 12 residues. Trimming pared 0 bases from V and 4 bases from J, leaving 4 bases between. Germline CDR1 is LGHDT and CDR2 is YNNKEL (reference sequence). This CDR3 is CASSQEAYEQYF. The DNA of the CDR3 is TGTGCCAGCAGCCAAGAAGCTTACGAGCAGTACTTC.

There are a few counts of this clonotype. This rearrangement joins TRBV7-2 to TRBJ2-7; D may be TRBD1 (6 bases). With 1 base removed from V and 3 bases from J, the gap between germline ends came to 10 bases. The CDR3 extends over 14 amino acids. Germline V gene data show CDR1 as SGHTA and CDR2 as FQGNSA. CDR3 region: CASSLGTVGYEQYF. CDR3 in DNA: TGTGCCAGCAGCTTAGGGACAGTCGGCTACGAGCAGTACTTC.

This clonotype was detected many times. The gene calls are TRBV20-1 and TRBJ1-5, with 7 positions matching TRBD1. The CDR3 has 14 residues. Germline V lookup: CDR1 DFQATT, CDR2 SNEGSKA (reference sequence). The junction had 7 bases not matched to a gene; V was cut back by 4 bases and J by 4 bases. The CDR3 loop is CSAIEGAPNQPQHF. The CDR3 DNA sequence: TGCAGTGCTATTGAGGGGGCACCAAATCAGCCCCAGCATTTT.

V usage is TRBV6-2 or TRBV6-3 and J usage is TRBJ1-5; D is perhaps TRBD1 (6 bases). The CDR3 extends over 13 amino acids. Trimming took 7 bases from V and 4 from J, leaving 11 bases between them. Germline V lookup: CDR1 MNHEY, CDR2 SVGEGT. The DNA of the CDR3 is TGTGCCAGCACTTGGGGGCGAAATCAGCCCCAGCATTTT. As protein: CASTWGRNQPQHF.

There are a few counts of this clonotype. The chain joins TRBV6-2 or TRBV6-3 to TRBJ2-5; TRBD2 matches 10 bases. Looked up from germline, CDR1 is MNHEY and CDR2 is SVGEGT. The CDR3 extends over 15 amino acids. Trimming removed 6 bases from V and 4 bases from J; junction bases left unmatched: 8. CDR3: CASRASGGQGETQYF. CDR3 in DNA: TGTGCCAGCAGGGCTAGCGGGGGCCAAGGAGAGACCCAGTACTTC.

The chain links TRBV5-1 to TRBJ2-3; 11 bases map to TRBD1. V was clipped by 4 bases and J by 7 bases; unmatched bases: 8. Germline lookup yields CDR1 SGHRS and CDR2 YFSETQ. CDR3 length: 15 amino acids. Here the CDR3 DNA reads TGCGCCAGCAGCCTGACGGGACAGGGGGGGAATACGCAGTATTTT. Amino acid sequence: CASSLTGQGGNTQYF.

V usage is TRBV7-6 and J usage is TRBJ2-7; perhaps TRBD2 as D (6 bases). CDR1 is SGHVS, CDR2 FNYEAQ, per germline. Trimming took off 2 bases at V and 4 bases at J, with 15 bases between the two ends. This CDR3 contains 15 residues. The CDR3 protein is CASSLQEGLNYEQYF. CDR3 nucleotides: TGTGCCAGCAGCTTACAAGAGGGACTCAATTACGAGCAGTACTTC.

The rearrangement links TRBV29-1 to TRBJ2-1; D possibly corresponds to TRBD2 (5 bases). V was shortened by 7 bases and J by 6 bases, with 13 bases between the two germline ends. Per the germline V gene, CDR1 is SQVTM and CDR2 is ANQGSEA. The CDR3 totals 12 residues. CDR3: CSARPGVNEQFF. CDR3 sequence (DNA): TGCAGCGCCCGCCCCGGGGTCAATGAGCAGTTCTTC.

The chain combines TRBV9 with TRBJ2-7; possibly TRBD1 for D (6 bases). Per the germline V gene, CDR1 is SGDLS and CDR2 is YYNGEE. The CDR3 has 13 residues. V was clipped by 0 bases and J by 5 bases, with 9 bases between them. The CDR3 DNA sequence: TGTGCCAGCAGCGTAGTGGGGGCCCACGAGCAGTACTTC. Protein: CASSVVGAHEQYF.

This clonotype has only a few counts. CDR3 sequence: CASSPRPGLAAYEQYF. CDR3 in DNA: TGTGCCAGCAGCCCGCGCCCGGGACTAGCAGCTTACGAGCAGTACTTC. V gene TRBV7-2 combines with J gene TRBJ2-7; 9 positions match TRBD2. V lost 5 bases to trimming and J lost 4 bases; unmatched junction nucleotides: 12. This CDR3 has 16 amino acids. CDR1 is SGHTA and CDR2 is FQGNSA in the germline V gene.

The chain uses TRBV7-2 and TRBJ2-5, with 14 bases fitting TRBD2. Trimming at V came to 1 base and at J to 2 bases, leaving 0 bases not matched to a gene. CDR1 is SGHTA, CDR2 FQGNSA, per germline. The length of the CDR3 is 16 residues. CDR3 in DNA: TGTGCCAGCAGCTTAGGACTAGCGGGAGGGCAAGAGACCCAGTACTTC. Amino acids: CASSLGLAGGQETQYF.

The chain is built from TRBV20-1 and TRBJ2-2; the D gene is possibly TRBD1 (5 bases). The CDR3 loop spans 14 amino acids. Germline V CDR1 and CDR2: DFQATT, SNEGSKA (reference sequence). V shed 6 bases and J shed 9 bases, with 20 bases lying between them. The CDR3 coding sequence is TGCAGTGCGCCCGACCGGGCTTCAGGGCGGGAGCTGTTTTTT. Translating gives CSAPDRASGRELFF.